Reported below is one T cell receptor (beta chain). Its target is unknown. This record comes from a study of T cell responses to AZD1222 COVID-19 vaccine. Notes on the study in general: Across the whole spike, CD4 TCRs peaked at regions 160-218 and 743-854. A mostly white British donor set with more females was recruited, and clonal diversity was possibly underestimated. Every sample of the repertoires postdated the peak T cell response.

This CDR3 is built from 14 residues. Germline lookup yields CDR1 LGHNT and CDR2 FRNRAP. The V end lost 2 bases, the J end lost 6 bases, and 11 bases lay between the germline ends. Profiled with immunoSEQ multiplex PCR; TCRdb holds only in-frame clones, not every one. Of about 92,000 clones in the sample, approximately 91% were seen once. The V call is TRBV12-5, the J call TRBJ2-1; D might be TRBD1 (5 bases). The sequence derives from an adult in good health. The source material was peripheral blood, sampled on day 0 of AZD1222 vaccination. The CDR3 reads CASGLPGLRNEQFF. The CDR3 DNA reads as TGTGCTAGTGGTTTGCCAGGGCTTCGCAATGAGCAGTTCTTC.